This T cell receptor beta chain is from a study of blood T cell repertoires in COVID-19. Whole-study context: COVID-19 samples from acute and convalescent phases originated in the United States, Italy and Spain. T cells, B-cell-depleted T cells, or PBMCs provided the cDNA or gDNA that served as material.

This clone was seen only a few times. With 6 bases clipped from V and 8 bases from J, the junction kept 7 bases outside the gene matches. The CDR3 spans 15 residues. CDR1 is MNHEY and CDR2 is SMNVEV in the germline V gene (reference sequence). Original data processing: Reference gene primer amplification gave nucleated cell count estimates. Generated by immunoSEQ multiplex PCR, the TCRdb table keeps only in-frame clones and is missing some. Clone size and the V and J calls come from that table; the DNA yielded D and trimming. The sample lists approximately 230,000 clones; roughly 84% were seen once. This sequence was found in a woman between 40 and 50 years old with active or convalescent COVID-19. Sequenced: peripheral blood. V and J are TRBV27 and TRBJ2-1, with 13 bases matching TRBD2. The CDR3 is CASSLRLAGGYEQFF. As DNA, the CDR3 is TGTGCCAGCAGCCTCAGACTAGCGGGGGGTTATGAGCAGTTCTTC.